The 30 T cell receptor beta chains below were found in one sample sequenced in a study of T-cell memory formation after mild COVID-19. TCRdb reanalysed the 5' RACE reads using MiXCR and keeps one entry per CDR3 protein. This table has roughly 300,000 distinct CDR3 sequences, about 17% appearing once. The sample consisted of PBMCs or a T cell subset sorted from them (not recorded which). These receptors were taken from a man in his late teens or twenties who had mild COVID-19 (a few samples of this study predate the infection). Cell type and time point are not known.

The chain recombines TRBV4-1 with TRBJ2-2; tentative D call: TRBD1 (6 bases). Germline CDR1 MGHRA, CDR2 YSYEKL. CDR3 length: 14 amino acids. V was cut by 3 bases and J by 7 bases, with 12 bases left in between. The CDR3 here is CASSHGTSFGELFF. CDR3 in DNA: TGCGCCAGCAGCCACGGGACATCCTTCGGGGAGCTGTTTTTT.

The gene calls are TRBV28 and TRBJ1-6, with TRBD1 matching over 10 bases. Losses at the gene ends were 2 bases for V and 9 bases for J; bases not matched to a gene: 7. This CDR3 is built from 16 residues. Germline V CDR1 and CDR2: MDHEN, SYDVKM. In DNA form, the CDR3 reads TGTGCCAGCAGTTTAATTAGTGGACAGGGGGGTTCACCCCTCCACTTT. Protein: CASSLISGQGGSPLHF.

The gene calls are TRBV27 and TRBJ2-3; no firm D call. Trimming stripped 5 bases from V and 1 base from J, with 10 bases between. The CDR3 totals 14 residues. In germline, CDR1 is MNHEY, CDR2 SMNVEV (reference sequence). CDR3 protein: CASSHRVRTDTQYF. The CDR3 nucleotides read TGTGCCAGCAGTCACCGCGTCCGCACAGATACGCAGTATTTT.

This clonotype was seen more than once but under ten times. The gene calls are TRBV27 and TRBJ1-1; tentative D call: TRBD1 (6 bases). The ends were cut back, 4 bases at V and 4 bases at J, with 13 bases in the middle. The V gene's germline CDR1 is MNHEY and CDR2 SMNVEV (reference sequence). This CDR3 is built from 14 residues. CDR3 amino acids: CASSYRALGTEAFF. The DNA of the CDR3 is TGTGCCAGCAGTTACAGGGCGTTGGGCACTGAAGCTTTCTTT.

The chain couples TRBV2 to TRBJ2-1; TRBD1 matches 8 bases. The germline CDR1 and CDR2 sequences are SNHLY and FYNNEI. V lost 6 bases and J lost 4; bases outside the gene matches: 5. This CDR3 is built from 14 residues. CDR3 sequence (DNA): TGTGCCAGCAGGGGGACAGGCTTTTACAATGAGCAGTTCTTC. Translated: CASRGTGFYNEQFF.

The chain has TRBV7-3 and TRBJ2-2; unclear D gene. Germline V gene data show CDR1 as SGHTA and CDR2 as FQGTGA. Deletions cut 4 bases from V and 2 bases from J, with 8 bases between. The CDR3 sequence is 14 residues long. The CDR3 here is CASSSDPNTGELFF. The CDR3 DNA reads TGTGCCAGCAGCTCTGATCCTAACACCGGGGAGCTGTTTTTT.

This clonotype has more than one count but fewer than ten. The chain joins TRBV15 to TRBJ1-2; tentatively, D is TRBD1 (5 bases). CDR3 length equals 13 residues. CDR1 and CDR2 from the germline V gene are LNHNV and YYDKDF (reference sequence). The germline V and J ends were trimmed by 1 base and 4 bases, with 7 bases remaining between them. The CDR3 nucleotides read TGTGCCACCAGCAGAGGGGACGGCTATGGCTACACCTTC. Translated: CATSRGDGYGYTF.

The sample holds many counts of this clonotype. The chain recombines TRBV2 with TRBJ2-1, with D perhaps TRBD2 (5 bases). CDR3 length equals 14 residues. CDR1 and CDR2 from the germline V gene are SNHLY and FYNNEI. Trimming took 2 bases from V and 4 from J, leaving 9 bases between them. As DNA, the CDR3 is TGTGCCAGCAGTGAATTCAGCGGTTACAATGAGCAGTTCTTC. It codes for CASSEFSGYNEQFF.

This clonotype was picked up a small number of times. The chain has TRBV24-1 and TRBJ2-1; TRBD1 matches 9 bases. Germline V gene data show CDR1 as KGHDR and CDR2 as SFDVKD. The CDR3 contains 16 residues. The V gene end was trimmed by 4 bases and the J gene end by 7 bases; junction bases not matched to a gene: 10. This CDR3 reads CATSDFRDRVGNEQFF. The CDR3 DNA reads as TGTGCCACCAGTGACTTTCGGGACAGGGTCGGAAATGAGCAGTTCTTC.

The chain has TRBV29-1 and TRBJ2-5; D gene uncertain. Germline CDR1 reads SQVTM; CDR2 reads ANQGSEA. This CDR3 spans 11 amino acids. The V gene lost 5 bases and the J gene lost 4 bases, with 8 bases spanning the gap. This CDR3 is CSVLLAETQYF. CDR3 coding DNA: TGCAGCGTTCTTTTAGCAGAGACCCAGTACTTC.

The sample holds many counts of this clonotype. This sequence joins TRBV7-3 and TRBJ2-1; 11 nucleotides align to TRBD2. V was pared by 4 bases and J by 9 bases, with 8 bases of the junction left unmatched. This CDR3 is 15 amino acids long. In germline, CDR1 is SGHTA, CDR2 FQGTGA. The CDR3 protein is CASSSLAGGPAEQFF. The CDR3 region has the DNA TGTGCCAGCAGCTCTTTAGCGGGGGGGCCCGCTGAGCAGTTCTTC.

The chain uses TRBV12-3 or TRBV12-4 and TRBJ2-5; D remains unclear. Trimming took 3 bases from V and 2 from J, leaving 4 bases between them. The CDR3 loop spans 12 amino acids. The CDR3 is CASSFIQETQYF. In DNA form, the CDR3 reads TGTGCCAGCAGTTTTATTCAAGAGACCCAGTACTTC.

This chain links TRBV7-9 with TRBJ2-7; D call uncertain. The CDR3 spans 13 residues. V dropped 8 bases and J dropped 3 bases, with 14 bases sitting between them. Germline values: CDR1 SEHNR, CDR2 FQNEAQ (reference sequence). The CDR3 DNA is TGTGCCAGCCCCGCCCTTGGGGACTACGAGCAGTACGTC. This encodes CASPALGDYEQYV.

This clonotype has only a few counts. J is TRBJ2-7 and V is TRBV5-1, with D possibly being TRBD1 (7 bases). Trimming removed 0 bases from V and 7 bases from J, with 14 bases in between. Germline values: CDR1 SGHRS, CDR2 YFSETQ. The CDR3 length is 14 residues. The chain's CDR3 is CASSLGQQGREQYV. Written as DNA, the CDR3 is TGCGCCAGCAGCTTGGGACAACAGGGGAGGGAGCAGTACGTC.

The chain uses TRBV5-1 and TRBJ2-3, with 7 bases fitting TRBD1. The CDR3 spans 19 residues. The germline V gene has CDR1 SGHRS and CDR2 YFSETQ. V dropped 0 bases and J dropped 3; count of bases not matched to a gene: 16. The CDR3 bases are TGCGCCAGCAGCTTGGGTGAGGGGGCGCGAAGAAGAGGGACAGATACGCAGTATTTT. Translated, it gives CASSLGEGARRRGTDTQYF.

This clonotype was seen a handful of times. V is TRBV15 and J is TRBJ1-3, with 8 positions matching TRBD1. CDR1 and CDR2 from the germline V gene are LNHNV and YYDKDF (reference sequence). This CDR3 is 13 amino acids long. V lost 5 bases, J lost 7 bases, and 4 bases stayed unmatched. The CDR3 loop is CATSPRTGNTIYF. Written as DNA, the CDR3 is TGTGCCACCAGCCCGCGGACAGGGAACACCATATATTTT.

The chain combines TRBV7-2 with TRBJ2-7; D unclear. The CDR3 contains 15 residues. Trimming took 4 bases from V and 0 from J, leaving 13 bases between them. The V gene's germline CDR1 is SGHTA and CDR2 FQGNSA. DNA for the CDR3: TGTGCCAGCAGCTGTAGCAGAGTTACCTCCTACGAGCAGTACGTC. Translated, it gives CASSCSRVTSYEQYV.

This clonotype occurred many times. The V and J genes are TRBV6-2 or TRBV6-3 and TRBJ2-7, with TRBD1 matching over 7 bases. The ends lost 5 bases at V and 0 bases at J; junction bases unmatched: 4. The CDR3 has 14 amino acids. The germline V gene encodes CDR1 MNHEY and CDR2 SVGEGT. This CDR3 is CASSQGQSSYEQYF. The CDR3 region has the DNA TGTGCCAGCAGTCAGGGACAGAGCTCCTACGAGCAGTACTTC.

This clonotype occurred many times. The V and J genes are TRBV2 and TRBJ2-6; 9 bases line up with TRBD1. Germline V lookup: CDR1 SNHLY, CDR2 FYNNEI. CDR3 length: 15 residues. Trimming removed 4 bases from V and 2 bases from J; junction bases left unmatched: 0. The CDR3: CASSGDRAGANVLTF. Here the CDR3 DNA reads TGTGCCAGCAGTGGGGACAGGGCTGGGGCCAACGTCCTGACTTTC.

This chain connects TRBV27 to TRBJ2-3; D perhaps matches TRBD1 (5 bases). Between the trimmed V and J ends, which lost 3 bases and 6 bases, there was a span of 16 bases. CDR3 size: 15 residues. From germline, CDR1 is MNHEY and CDR2 SMNVEV (reference sequence). CDR3 DNA: TGTGCCAGCAGTTTTTATGCCCCGCCAGGGGATACGCAGTATTTT. Translated: CASSFYAPPGDTQYF.

This clonotype was counted between two and nine times. The chain uses TRBV6-2 or TRBV6-3 and TRBJ2-2; D might be TRBD1 (6 bases). The V end lost 0 bases, the J end lost 5 bases, and 7 bases lay between the germline ends. CDR3 length: 14 amino acids. Germline V CDR1 and CDR2: MNHEY, SVGEGT. Here the CDR3 DNA reads TGTGCCAGCAGTTACTCACAGGGAACCGGGGAGCTGTTTTTT. This codes for CASSYSQGTGELFF.

The V gene is TRBV20-1, the J gene TRBJ1-6; 9 positions agree with TRBD1. V shed 2 bases, J shed 7 bases, and the junction held 3 bases outside the gene matches. This CDR3 has 14 amino acids. Germline CDR1 reads DFQATT; CDR2 reads SNEGSKA (reference sequence). The CDR3 protein is CSARRDRVNSPLHF. CDR3 nucleotide sequence: TGCAGTGCTAGAAGGGACAGGGTAAATTCACCCCTCCACTTT.

V usage is TRBV20-1 and J usage is TRBJ2-5; D perhaps matches TRBD2 (6 bases). With 1 base removed from V and 2 bases from J, the gap between germline ends came to 8 bases. Germline lookup yields CDR1 DFQATT and CDR2 SNEGSKA (reference sequence). The CDR3 totals 13 residues. The CDR3 region is CSARGRAQETQYF. The CDR3 region has the DNA TGCAGTGCTAGAGGGAGGGCGCAAGAGACCCAGTACTTC.

The gene calls are TRBV6-2 or TRBV6-3 and TRBJ1-5; 7 bases agree with TRBD1. The ends lost 7 bases at V and 5 bases at J; junction bases unmatched: 5. Per the germline V gene, CDR1 is MNHEY and CDR2 is SVGEGT. The CDR3 is 13 residues long. This chain's CDR3 is CASKNRGHQPQHF. CDR3 nucleotide sequence: TGTGCCAGCAAGAACAGGGGCCATCAGCCCCAGCATTTT.

This clonotype was seen only a few times. V and J are TRBV18 and TRBJ2-5; unclear D gene. Trimming removed 2 bases from V and 5 bases from J, with 9 bases in between. Germline values: CDR1 KGHSH, CDR2 LQKENI. The CDR3 has 13 residues. CDR3 in amino acids: CASSPFDGETQYF. The CDR3 DNA sequence: TGTGCCAGCTCACCATTCGATGGGGAGACCCAGTACTTC.

This clonotype was counted between two and nine times. The chain recombines TRBV20-1 with TRBJ2-7; the D gene is possibly TRBD1 (6 bases). Per germline, CDR1 DFQATT and CDR2 SNEGSKA (reference sequence). There are 14 residues in the CDR3. V lost 0 bases to trimming and J lost 3 bases, with 12 bases between them. The CDR3 protein is CSARDSQGHYEQYF. CDR3 DNA sequence: TGCAGTGCTAGAGATTCCCAGGGGCACTACGAGCAGTACTTC.

In its sample, this clonotype was seen many times. This chain connects TRBV7-9 to TRBJ2-1, with TRBD2 identical over 10 bases. Trimming at V came to 1 base and at J to 4 bases, leaving 7 bases not matched to a gene. The CDR3 spans 17 residues. Germline CDR1 and CDR2: SEHNR and FQNEAQ (reference sequence). The CDR3 nucleotides read TGTGCCAGCAGCTTAGGAGTTTCTAGCGGGGGATACAATGAGCAGTTCTTC. Protein product: CASSLGVSSGGYNEQFF.

The chain employs TRBV18 and TRBJ1-4; 7 nucleotides line up with TRBD1. Germline V lookup: CDR1 KGHSH, CDR2 LQKENI. There are 17 residues in the CDR3. Trimming took 0 bases from V and 3 from J; bases not matched to a gene: 7. The CDR3 DNA follows: TGTGCCAGCTCACCACCCGTCCGGGACAGCTCTAATGAAAAACTGTTTTTT. The encoded protein is CASSPPVRDSSNEKLFF.

This chain connects TRBV12-3 or TRBV12-4 to TRBJ2-3; no definite D call. The ends were cut back, 3 bases at V and 6 bases at J, with 10 bases in the middle. The CDR3 sequence is 13 residues long. The CDR3 DNA sequence: TGTGCCAGCAGTTTGTTGGCCGCCGATACGCAGTATTTT. It encodes CASSLLAADTQYF.

The sample holds a few counts of this clonotype. The chain joins TRBV12-3 or TRBV12-4 to TRBJ2-1; TRBD1 aligns across 10 bases. There are 16 residues in the CDR3. V gave up 6 bases and J gave up 6 bases; unmatched junction bases: 11. The CDR3 spells CASSNHRDRGSNEQFF. In DNA form, the CDR3 reads TGTGCCAGCAGCAACCACCGGGACAGGGGATCCAATGAGCAGTTCTTC.